The 2 T cell receptor beta chains below were found in one sample sequenced in a study of blood T cell repertoires in COVID-19. Sequencing used immunoSEQ multiplex PCR; TCRdb keeps in-frame clones, though not all of them. The profile covers roughly 200,000 clones, with about nine tenths appearing a single time and around 1.5% taken by the ten largest. Sequencing was done on a sample of peripheral blood. These receptors were taken from a man aged 18 to 30 with active or convalescent COVID-19.

The table lists this clone with a few counts. The V gene is TRBV4-2, the J gene TRBJ2-2, with unresolved D. The CDR3 contains 15 residues. CDR1 and CDR2 from the germline V gene are LGHNA and YNFKEQ. Trimming cost V 0 bases and J 0 bases, with 5 bases left between them. CDR3 loop: CASSQDLANTGELFF. The CDR3 nucleotides read TGTGCCAGCAGCCAAGATTTAGCGAACACCGGGGAGCTGTTTTTT.

This clone was counted a few times. The chain links TRBV12-3 or TRBV12-4 to TRBJ1-2; 11 bases fit TRBD1. The length of the CDR3 is 13 residues. V lost 5 bases and J lost 8; bases outside the gene matches: 4. CDR3 DNA: TGTGCCAGCAGTCCCGGGACAGGGGGAGGCTACACCTTC. Its protein product is CASSPGTGGGYTF.